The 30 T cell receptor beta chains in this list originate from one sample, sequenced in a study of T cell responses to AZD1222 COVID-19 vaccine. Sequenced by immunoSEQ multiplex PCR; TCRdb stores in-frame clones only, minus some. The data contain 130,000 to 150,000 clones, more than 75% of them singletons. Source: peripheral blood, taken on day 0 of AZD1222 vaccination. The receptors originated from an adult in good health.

CDR3 DNA sequence: TGTGCCAGCAGCCAAGAAATAGCAGATACGCAGTATTTT. It translates to CASSQEIADTQYF. The chain uses TRBV3-1 (or the pseudogene TRBV3-2) and TRBJ2-3, with no clear D. Trimming shortened V by 0 bases and J by 4 bases, and 5 bases separated the two germline ends. The germline V gene has CDR1 LGHDT and CDR2 YNNKEL (reference sequence). The CDR3 sequence is 13 residues long.

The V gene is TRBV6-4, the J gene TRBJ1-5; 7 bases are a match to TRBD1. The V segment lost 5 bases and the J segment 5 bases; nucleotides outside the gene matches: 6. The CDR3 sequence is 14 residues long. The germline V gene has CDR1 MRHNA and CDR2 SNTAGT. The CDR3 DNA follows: TGTGCCAGCAGTCGACAGGGCGAGTATCAGCCCCAGCATTTT. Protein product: CASSRQGEYQPQHF.

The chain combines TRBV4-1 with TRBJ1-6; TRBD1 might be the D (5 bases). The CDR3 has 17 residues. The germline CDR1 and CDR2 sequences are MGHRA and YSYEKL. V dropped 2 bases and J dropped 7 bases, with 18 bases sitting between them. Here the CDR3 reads CASSQTDMGFVNSPLHF. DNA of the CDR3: TGCGCCAGCAGCCAAACGGACATGGGATTTGTGAATTCACCCCTCCACTTT.

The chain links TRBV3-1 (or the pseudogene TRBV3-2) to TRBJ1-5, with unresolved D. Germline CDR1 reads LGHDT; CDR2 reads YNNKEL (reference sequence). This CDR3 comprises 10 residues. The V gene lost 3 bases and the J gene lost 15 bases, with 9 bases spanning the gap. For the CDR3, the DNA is TGTGCCAGCAGCCATTCGGGGATGCATTTT. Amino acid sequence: CASSHSGMHF.

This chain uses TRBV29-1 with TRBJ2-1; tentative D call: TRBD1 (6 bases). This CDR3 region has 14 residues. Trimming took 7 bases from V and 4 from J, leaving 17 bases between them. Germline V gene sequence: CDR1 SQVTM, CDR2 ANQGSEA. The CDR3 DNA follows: TGCAGCGCTTTGACCCGGGACATGTACAATGAGCAGTTCTTC. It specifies CSALTRDMYNEQFF.

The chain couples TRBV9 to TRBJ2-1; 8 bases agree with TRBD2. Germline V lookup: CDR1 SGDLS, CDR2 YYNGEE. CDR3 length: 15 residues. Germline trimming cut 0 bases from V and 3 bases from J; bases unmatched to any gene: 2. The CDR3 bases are TGTGCCAGCAGCGTAGGGAGCGGGAGCTACAATGAGCAGTTCTTC. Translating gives CASSVGSGSYNEQFF.

CDR3 in amino acids: CSASLAGDVETQYF. The CDR3, as DNA: TGCAGTGCTAGTTTAGCGGGAGATGTCGAGACCCAGTACTTC. V is TRBV20-1 and J is TRBJ2-5, with TRBD2 matching over 9 bases. The CDR3 has 14 residues. After removal of 3 bases from V and 5 bases from J, the junction contained 7 bases not matched to a gene. From germline, CDR1 is DFQATT and CDR2 SNEGSKA (reference sequence).

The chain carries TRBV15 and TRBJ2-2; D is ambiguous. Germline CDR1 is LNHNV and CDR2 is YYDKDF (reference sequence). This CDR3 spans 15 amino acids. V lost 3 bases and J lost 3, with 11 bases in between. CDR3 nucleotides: TGTGCCACCAGCAGTAGGACCGCGTACACCGGGGAGCTGTTTTTT. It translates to CATSSRTAYTGELFF.

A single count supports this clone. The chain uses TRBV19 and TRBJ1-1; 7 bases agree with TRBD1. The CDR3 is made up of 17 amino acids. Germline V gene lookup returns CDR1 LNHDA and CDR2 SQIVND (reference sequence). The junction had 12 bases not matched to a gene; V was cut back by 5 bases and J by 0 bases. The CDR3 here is CASSPKGGNLVNTEAFF. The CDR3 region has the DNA TGTGCCAGTAGTCCAAAAGGGGGCAACCTCGTGAACACTGAAGCTTTCTTT.

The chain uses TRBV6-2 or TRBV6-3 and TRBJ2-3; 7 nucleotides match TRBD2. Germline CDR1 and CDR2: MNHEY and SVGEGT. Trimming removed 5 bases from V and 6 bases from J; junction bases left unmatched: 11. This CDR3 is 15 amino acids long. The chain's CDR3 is CASSPYGLGTDTQYF. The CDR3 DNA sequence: TGTGCCAGCAGTCCCTACGGACTAGGGACGGATACGCAGTATTTT.

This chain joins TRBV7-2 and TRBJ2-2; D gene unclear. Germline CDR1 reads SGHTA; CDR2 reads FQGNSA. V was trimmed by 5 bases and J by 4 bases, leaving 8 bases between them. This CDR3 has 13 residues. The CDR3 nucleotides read TGTGCCAGCAGCAAGCACCCCACCGGGGAGCTGTTTTTT. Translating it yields CASSKHPTGELFF.

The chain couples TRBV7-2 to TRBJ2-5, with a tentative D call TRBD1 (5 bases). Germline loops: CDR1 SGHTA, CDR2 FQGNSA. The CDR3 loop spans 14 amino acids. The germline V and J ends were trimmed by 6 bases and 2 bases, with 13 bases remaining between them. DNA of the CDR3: TGTGCCAGCAGACGACAGTCCGGACAAGAGACCCAGTACTTC. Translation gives CASRRQSGQETQYF.

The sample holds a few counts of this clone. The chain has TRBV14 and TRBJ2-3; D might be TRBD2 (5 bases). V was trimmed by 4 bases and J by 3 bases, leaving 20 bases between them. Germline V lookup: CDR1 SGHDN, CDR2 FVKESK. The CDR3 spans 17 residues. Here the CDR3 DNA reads TGTGCCAGCAGCCCTCGGAGGAGTAATCTTACGACAGATACGCAGTATTTT. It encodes CASSPRRSNLTTDTQYF.

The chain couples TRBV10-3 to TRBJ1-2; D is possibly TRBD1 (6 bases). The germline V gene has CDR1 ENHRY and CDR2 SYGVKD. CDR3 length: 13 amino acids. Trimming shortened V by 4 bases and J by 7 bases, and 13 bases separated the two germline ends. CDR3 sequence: CAISVGGAGGYTF. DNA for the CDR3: TGTGCCATCAGTGTGGGGGGCGCCGGTGGCTACACCTTC.

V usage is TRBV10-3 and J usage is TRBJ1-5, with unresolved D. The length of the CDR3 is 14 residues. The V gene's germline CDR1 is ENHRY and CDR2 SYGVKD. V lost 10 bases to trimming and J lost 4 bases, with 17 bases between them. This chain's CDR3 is CATSDNGLNQPQHF. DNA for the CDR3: TGTGCCACCTCCGACAATGGGTTAAATCAGCCCCAGCATTTT.

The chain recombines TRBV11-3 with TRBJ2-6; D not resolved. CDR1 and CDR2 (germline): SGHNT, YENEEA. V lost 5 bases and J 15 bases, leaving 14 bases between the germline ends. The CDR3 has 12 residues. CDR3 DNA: TGTGCCAGCAGCGGGCAAGGGCAGGCCCTGACTTTC. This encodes CASSGQGQALTF.

As DNA, the CDR3 is TGTGCCAGCAGTTCGAGGGGCCCCTACAATGAGCAGTTCTTC. Translation: CASSSRGPYNEQFF. This chain uses TRBV28 with TRBJ2-1; D is possibly TRBD1 or TRBD2 (5 bases each). Trimming shortened V by 4 bases and J by 2 bases, and 9 bases separated the two germline ends. Germline V lookup: CDR1 MDHEN, CDR2 SYDVKM. There are 14 residues in the CDR3.

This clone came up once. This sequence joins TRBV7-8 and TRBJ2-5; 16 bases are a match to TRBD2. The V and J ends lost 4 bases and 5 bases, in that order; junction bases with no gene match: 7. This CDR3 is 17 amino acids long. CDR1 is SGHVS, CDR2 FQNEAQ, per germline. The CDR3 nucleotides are TGTGCCAGCAGCTCCTCCGGGACTAGCGGGGGGGTCGAGACCCAGTACTTC. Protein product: CASSSSGTSGGVETQYF.

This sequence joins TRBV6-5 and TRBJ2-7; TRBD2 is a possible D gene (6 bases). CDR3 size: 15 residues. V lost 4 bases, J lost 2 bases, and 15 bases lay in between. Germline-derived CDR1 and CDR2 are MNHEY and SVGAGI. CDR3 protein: CASSFHGRRTYEQYF. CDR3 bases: TGTGCCAGCAGTTTCCACGGGAGAAGAACCTACGAGCAGTACTTC.

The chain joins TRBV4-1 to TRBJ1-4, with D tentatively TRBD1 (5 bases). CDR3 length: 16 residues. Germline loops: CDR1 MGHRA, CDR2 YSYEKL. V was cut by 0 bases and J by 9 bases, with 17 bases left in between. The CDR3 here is CASSQDGGAPGKKLFF. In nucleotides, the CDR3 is TGCGCCAGCAGCCAAGACGGTGGGGCCCCTGGTAAAAAACTGTTTTTT.

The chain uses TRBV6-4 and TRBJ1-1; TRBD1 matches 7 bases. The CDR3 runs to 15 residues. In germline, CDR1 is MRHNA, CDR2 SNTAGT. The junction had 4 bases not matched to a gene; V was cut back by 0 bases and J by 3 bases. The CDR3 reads CASSDSATGDTEAFF. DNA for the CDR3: TGTGCCAGCAGTGACTCAGCAACAGGGGACACTGAAGCTTTCTTT.

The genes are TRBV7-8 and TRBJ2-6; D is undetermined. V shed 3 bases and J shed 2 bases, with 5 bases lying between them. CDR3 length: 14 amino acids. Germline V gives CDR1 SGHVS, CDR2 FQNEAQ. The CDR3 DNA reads TGTGCCAGCAGCTTTGGTGCTGGGGCCAACGTCCTGACTTTC. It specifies CASSFGAGANVLTF. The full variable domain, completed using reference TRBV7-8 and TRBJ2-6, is GAGVSQSPRYKVAKRGQDVALRCDPISGHVSLFWYQQALGQGPEFLTYFQNEAQLDKSGLPSDRFFAERPEGSVSTLKIQRTQQEDSAVYLCASSFGAGANVLTFGAGSRLTVL.

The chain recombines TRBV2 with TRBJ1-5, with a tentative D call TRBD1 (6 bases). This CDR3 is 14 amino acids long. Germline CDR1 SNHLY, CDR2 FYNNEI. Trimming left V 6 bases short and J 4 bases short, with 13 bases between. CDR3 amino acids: CASRERRGNQPQHF. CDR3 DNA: TGTGCCAGCAGGGAGAGGAGGGGGAATCAGCCCCAGCATTTT. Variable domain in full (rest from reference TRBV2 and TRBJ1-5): EPEVTQTPSHQVTQMGQEVILRCVPISNHLYFYWYRQILGQKVEFLVSFYNNEISEKSEIFDDQFSVERPDGSNFTLKIRSTKLEDSAMYFCASRERRGNQPQHFGDGTRLSIL.

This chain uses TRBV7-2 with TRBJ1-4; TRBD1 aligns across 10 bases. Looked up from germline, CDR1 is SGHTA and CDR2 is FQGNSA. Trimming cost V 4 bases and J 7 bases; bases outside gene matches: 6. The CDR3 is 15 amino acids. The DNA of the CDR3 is TGTGCCAGCAGCTCCGACGGGGACAGGGGTGAAAAACTGTTTTTT. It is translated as CASSSDGDRGEKLFF.

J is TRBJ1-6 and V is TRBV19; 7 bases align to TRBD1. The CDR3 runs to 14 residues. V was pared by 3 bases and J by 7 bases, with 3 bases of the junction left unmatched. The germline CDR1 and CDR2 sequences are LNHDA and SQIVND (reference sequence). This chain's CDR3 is CASSMQGGNSPLHF. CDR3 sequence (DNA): TGTGCCAGTAGTATGCAGGGGGGGAATTCACCCCTCCACTTT.

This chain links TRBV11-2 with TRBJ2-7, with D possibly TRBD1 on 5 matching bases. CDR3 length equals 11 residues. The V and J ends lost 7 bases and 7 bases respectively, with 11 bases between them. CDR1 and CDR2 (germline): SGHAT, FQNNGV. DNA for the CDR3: TGTGCCAGCACCACAGGTGGAGAGCAGTACTTC. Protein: CASTTGGEQYF.

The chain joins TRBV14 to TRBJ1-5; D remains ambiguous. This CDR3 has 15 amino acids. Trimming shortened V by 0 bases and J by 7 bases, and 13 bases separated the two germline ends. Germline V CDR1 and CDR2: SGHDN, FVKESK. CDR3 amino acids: CASSQDPRGWQPQHF. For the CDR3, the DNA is TGTGCCAGCAGCCAAGATCCGCGGGGATGGCAGCCCCAGCATTTT.

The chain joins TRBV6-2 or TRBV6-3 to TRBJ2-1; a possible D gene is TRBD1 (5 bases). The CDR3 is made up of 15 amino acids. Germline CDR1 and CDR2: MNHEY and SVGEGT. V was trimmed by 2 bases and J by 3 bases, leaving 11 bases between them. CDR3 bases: TGTGCCAGCAGTTACGCGACAGCCTACTACAATGAGCAGTTCTTC. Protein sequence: CASSYATAYYNEQFF.

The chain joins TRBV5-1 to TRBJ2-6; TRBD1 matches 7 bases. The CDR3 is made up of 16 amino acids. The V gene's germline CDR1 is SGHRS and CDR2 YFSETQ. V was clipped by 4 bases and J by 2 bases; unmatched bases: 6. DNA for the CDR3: TGCGCCAGCAGCCTTAGGGACAGTGCTGGGGCCAACGTCCTGACTTTC. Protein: CASSLRDSAGANVLTF.

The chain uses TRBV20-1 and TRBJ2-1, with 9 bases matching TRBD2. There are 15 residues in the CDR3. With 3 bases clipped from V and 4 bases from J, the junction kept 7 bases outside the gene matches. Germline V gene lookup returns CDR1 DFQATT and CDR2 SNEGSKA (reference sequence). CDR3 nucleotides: TGCAGTGCTAGTTCGGCGGGGGGGCGTTACAATGAGCAGTTCTTC. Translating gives CSASSAGGRYNEQFF.